Reported below is one TCR beta chain. Its antigen is still unknown. Germline V gene data show CDR1 as SGHRS and CDR2 as YFSETQ. The V and J ends lost 0 bases and 2 bases respectively, with 10 bases between them. The CDR3 covers 15 residues. These data come from a study of CD8 T cells in Susac syndrome. The study sequenced TCR beta in blood CD8+ and CD4+ T cells. FACS enriched CD8+ TEMRA cells, while bulk CD8+ and CD4+ were negatively isolated. With random hexamers, reverse transcription was performed on about 0.5 to 1 ug of RNA. Each CDR3 protein is one row after TCRdb ran MiXCR on the immunoSEQ multiplex PCR reads. The sample contains roughly 140,000 distinct CDR3 sequences, approximately 94% of which appear only once. Whole-study results and caveats: Clonal expansion was absent from the CD4+ T cell repertoires in Susac syndrome. The study acknowledged a relatively small number of individuals in its TCR sequencing and HLA analysis.

The receptor comes from a human donor with Susac syndrome. J is TRBJ2-3 and V is TRBV5-1; D is perhaps TRBD2 (6 bases). Sequences were obtained from CD4+ T cells from PBMCs. CDR3 loop: CASSLVTGDTDTQYF. CDR3 in DNA: TGCGCCAGCAGCTTGGTTACGGGAGACACAGATACGCAGTATTTT. Based on the CDR3 plus reference TRBV5-1 and TRBJ2-3, the full variable domain is KAGVTQTPRYLIKTRGQQVTLSCSPISGHRSVSWYQQTPGQGLQFLFEYFSETQRNKGNFPGRFSGRQFSNSRSEMNVSTLELGDSALYLCASSLVTGDTDTQYFGPGTRLTVL.